These 18 T cell receptor beta chains share one sample of origin, sequenced in a study of cytomegalovirus exposure and HLA in healthy donors. The PCR made use of 60 Vbeta and 13 Jbeta primers. Sequenced by immunoSEQ multiplex PCR; TCRdb stores in-frame clones only, minus some. The data show around 150,000 clones, with 75% to 80% seen just once and around 2.8% held by the top ten. The sample taken for sequencing was PBMCs. These TCRs come from a woman in her thirties or forties in good health and CMV-seropositive.

The V gene is TRBV19, the J gene TRBJ1-3; D gene unclear. Deletions cut 6 bases from V and 0 bases from J, with 12 bases between. From germline, CDR1 is LNHDA and CDR2 SQIVND (reference sequence). The CDR3 runs to 15 residues. The CDR3 nucleotides are TGTGCCAGTAGCACTACCCTCAGCTCTGGAAACACCATATATTTT. This encodes CASSTTLSSGNTIYF.

The gene calls are TRBV29-1 and TRBJ2-5; the match to TRBD2 covers 10 bases. Per germline, CDR1 SQVTM and CDR2 ANQGSEA. The CDR3 runs 15 residues. Trimming removed 5 bases from V and 4 bases from J; junction bases left unmatched: 10. The chain's CDR3 is CSVSSLAGGGETQYF. The CDR3 region has the DNA TGCAGCGTTTCTTCTTTAGCGGGAGGTGGAGAGACCCAGTACTTC.

This chain joins TRBV5-1 and TRBJ2-7; no firm D call. The CDR3 extends over 13 amino acids. Germline loops: CDR1 SGHRS, CDR2 YFSETQ. V was pared by 0 bases and J by 5 bases, with 9 bases between. CDR3 sequence reads: CASSLDQVNEQYF. The CDR3 nucleotides are TGCGCCAGCAGCTTGGACCAGGTTAACGAGCAGTACTTC.

V and J are TRBV30 and TRBJ1-1; D unresolved. The CDR3 is made up of 14 amino acids. The germline gives CDR1 GTSNPN, CDR2 SVGIG (reference sequence). Trimming took 3 bases from V and 0 from J, leaving 11 bases between them. The CDR3 here is CAWRNGAVNTEAFF. As DNA, the CDR3 is TGTGCCTGGAGGAACGGAGCCGTGAACACTGAAGCTTTCTTT.

This clone has just one count. The chain employs TRBV6-5 and TRBJ2-1; TRBD1 aligns across 7 bases. This CDR3 comprises 11 residues. CDR1 is MNHEY and CDR2 is SVGAGI in the germline V gene. Losses at the gene ends were 7 bases for V and 10 bases for J; bases not matched to a gene: 4. The DNA for the CDR3 is TGTGCCAGCAAGAGGGGGCACGAGCAGTTCTTC. It codes for CASKRGHEQFF.

The rearrangement joins TRBV6-5 to TRBJ2-5, with 9 bases that match TRBD1. The trim removed 6 bases at V and 3 bases at J, leaving 5 bases unmatched. Germline assignment: CDR1 MNHEY and CDR2 SVGAGI. This CDR3 region has 14 residues. CDR3 protein: CASRRTGVEETQYF. The CDR3 DNA sequence: TGTGCCAGCAGACGGACAGGGGTTGAAGAGACCCAGTACTTC.

The V gene is TRBV6-6, the J gene TRBJ1-2, with 7 bases lining up with TRBD1. The CDR3 has 14 residues. J lost 5 bases, V lost 5 bases, and 8 bases had no gene match. Germline V CDR1 and CDR2: MNHNY, SVGAGI (reference sequence). Written as DNA, the CDR3 is TGTGCCAGCAGTACTGACAGGGTAGGATATGGCTACACCTTC. This gives the protein CASSTDRVGYGYTF.

The rearrangement uses TRBV7-2 and TRBJ1-1; D not resolved. The germline V gene encodes CDR1 SGHTA and CDR2 FQGNSA. The CDR3 spans 12 residues. V gave up 5 bases and J gave up 7 bases, with 11 bases separating them. In DNA form, the CDR3 reads TGTGCCAGCAGCCTCGACGGGAATGAAGCTTTCTTT. Its protein product is CASSLDGNEAFF.

V and J are TRBV6-5 and TRBJ1-2; D might be TRBD1 (6 bases). The CDR3 runs 14 residues. Trimming removed 7 bases from V and 4 bases from J, with 16 bases in between. Germline V gene lookup returns CDR1 MNHEY and CDR2 SVGAGI. DNA for the CDR3: TGTGCCAGCACTCCCCGGGGCAGGGGCTATGGCTACACCTTC. Amino acid sequence: CASTPRGRGYGYTF.

The chain employs TRBV5-1 and TRBJ2-1, with 11 bases lining up with TRBD2. Trimming cost V 3 bases and J 7 bases; bases outside gene matches: 9. This CDR3 spans 16 amino acids. Germline CDR1 is SGHRS and CDR2 is YFSETQ. Written as DNA, the CDR3 is TGCGCCAGCAGCTGGCAACTAGCGGGAGCAATTAATGAGCAGTTCTTC. Protein: CASSWQLAGAINEQFF. Together with reference TRBV5-1 and TRBJ2-1, the CDR3 gives the full variable domain: KAGVTQTPRYLIKTRGQQVTLSCSPISGHRSVSWYQQTPGQGLQFLFEYFSETQRNKGNFPGRFSGRQFSNSRSEMNVSTLELGDSALYLCASSWQLAGAINEQFFGPGTRLTVL.

The chain joins TRBV19 to TRBJ1-5; D not certain. Germline V gene data show CDR1 as LNHDA and CDR2 as SQIVND (reference sequence). This CDR3 has 14 amino acids. Trimming took 4 bases from V and 2 from J, leaving 9 bases between them. The CDR3 nucleotides are TGTGCCAGTAGTACCTCGGCGGGCAATCAGCCCCAGCATTTT. This codes for CASSTSAGNQPQHF.

The CDR3 loop reads CASSLDRGNTEAFF. For the CDR3, the DNA is TGTGCCAGCTCCCTCGACAGGGGTAACACTGAAGCTTTCTTT. The rearrangement joins TRBV18 to TRBJ1-1; 8 bases match TRBD1. J was trimmed by 2 bases and V by 6 bases; bases with no gene match: 5. The germline gives CDR1 KGHSH, CDR2 LQKENI. This CDR3 is built from 14 residues.

CDR3 coding DNA: TGTGCCAGCAGCTTGTCCGGGGGTAGCACAGATACGCAGTATTTT. Its protein product is CASSLSGGSTDTQYF. The chain combines TRBV5-4 with TRBJ2-3, with D possibly matching TRBD2 (6 bases). Between the trimmed V and J ends, which lost 1 base and 0 bases, there was a span of 9 bases. The CDR3 sequence is 15 residues long. Germline V CDR1 and CDR2: SGHNT, YYREEE (reference sequence).

With respect to this clone: The same CDR3 can be traced to other DNA sequences in this sample. The CDR3 nucleotides read TGTGCCAGCAGCTTGGGCGGGGGACGTTACAATGAGCAGTTCTTC. It yields the protein CASSLGGGRYNEQFF. The chain employs TRBV7-2 and TRBJ2-1; 7 nucleotides align to TRBD2. The junction had 6 bases not matched to a gene; V was cut back by 3 bases and J by 4 bases. The CDR3 is made up of 15 amino acids. Germline CDR1 SGHTA, CDR2 FQGNSA.

The chain couples TRBV2 to TRBJ2-3, with D possibly TRBD2 on 6 matching bases. CDR1 is SNHLY, CDR2 FYNNEI, per germline. V lost 1 base and J lost 1, with 15 bases in between. CDR3 length: 17 residues. The CDR3 coding sequence is TGTGCCAGCAGTGAAGAGGGACTGTCTGTTCGCACAGATACGCAGTATTTT. Translated: CASSEEGLSVRTDTQYF.

V gene TRBV5-5 combines with J gene TRBJ2-5; a weak D match, TRBD2 (6 bases). V was shortened by 4 bases and J by 5 bases, with 12 bases between the two germline ends. The CDR3 spans 13 residues. CDR1 SGHKS and CDR2 YYEKEE come from the germline V gene (reference sequence). CDR3 DNA: TGTGCCAGCAGCCCCTCCAGCGGGGAGACCCAGTACTTC. It specifies CASSPSSGETQYF.

This clone was recorded only once. The chain joins TRBV5-1 to TRBJ2-5; 7 nucleotides match TRBD1. The J segment lost 3 bases and the V segment lost 0 bases, leaving 2 bases of the junction unmatched. The CDR3 totals 14 residues. Germline CDR1 reads SGHRS; CDR2 reads YFSETQ. CDR3 sequence reads: CASSLATGEETQYF. Here the CDR3 DNA reads TGCGCCAGCAGCTTGGCCACAGGGGAAGAGACCCAGTACTTC.

This clone was seen a handful of times. V is TRBV28 and J is TRBJ1-2, with a weak D call TRBD1 (5 bases). The CDR3 totals 14 residues. V was cut by 5 bases and J by 3 bases, with 13 bases left in between. CDR1 and CDR2 (germline): MDHEN, SYDVKM. CDR3 region: CASSRDRGYYGYTF. As DNA, the CDR3 is TGTGCCAGCAGTCGCGACAGAGGCTACTATGGCTACACCTTC.